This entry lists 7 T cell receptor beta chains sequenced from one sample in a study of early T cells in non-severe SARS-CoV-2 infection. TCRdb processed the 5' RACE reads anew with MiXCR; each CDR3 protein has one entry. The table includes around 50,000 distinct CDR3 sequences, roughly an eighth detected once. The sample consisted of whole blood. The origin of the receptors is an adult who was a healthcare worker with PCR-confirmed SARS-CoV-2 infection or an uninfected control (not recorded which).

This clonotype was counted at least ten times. CDR3 amino acids: CASRDSGGQNTGELFF. As DNA, the CDR3 is TGTGCCAGCAGGGACAGCGGGGGACAGAACACCGGGGAGCTGTTTTTT. The chain combines TRBV7-3 with TRBJ2-2; TRBD2 agrees at 8 bases. With V trimmed by 6 bases and J by 1 base, 7 bases remained unmatched. The CDR3 length is 16 residues. The germline CDR1 and CDR2 sequences are SGHTA and FQGTGA.

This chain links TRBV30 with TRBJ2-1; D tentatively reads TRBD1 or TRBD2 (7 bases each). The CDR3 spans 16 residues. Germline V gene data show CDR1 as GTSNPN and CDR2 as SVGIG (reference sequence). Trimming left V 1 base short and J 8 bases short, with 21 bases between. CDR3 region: CAWSEGQWEGQDEQFF. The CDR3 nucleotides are TGTGCCTGGAGTGAGGGACAGTGGGAGGGCCAAGATGAGCAGTTCTTC.

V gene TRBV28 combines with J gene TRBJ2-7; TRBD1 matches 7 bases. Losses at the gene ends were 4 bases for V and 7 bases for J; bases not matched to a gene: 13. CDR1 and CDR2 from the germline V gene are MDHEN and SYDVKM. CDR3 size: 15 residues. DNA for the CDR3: TGTGCCAGCAGTTCCCAACAGGGGTATGTGAGGGAGCAGTACTTC. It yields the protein CASSSQQGYVREQYF.

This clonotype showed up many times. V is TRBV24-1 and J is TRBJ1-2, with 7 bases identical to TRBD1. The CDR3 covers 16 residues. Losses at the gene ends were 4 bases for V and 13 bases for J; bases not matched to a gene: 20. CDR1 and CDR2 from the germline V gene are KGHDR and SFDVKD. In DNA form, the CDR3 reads TGTGCCACCAGTGAGTCCTTGGCCGGACAGGCCCTAGATCTCACCTTC. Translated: CATSESLAGQALDLTF.

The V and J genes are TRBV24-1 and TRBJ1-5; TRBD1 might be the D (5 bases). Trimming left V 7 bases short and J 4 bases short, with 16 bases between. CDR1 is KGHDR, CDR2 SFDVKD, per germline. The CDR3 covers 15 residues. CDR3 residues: CATSTGRAGNQPQHF. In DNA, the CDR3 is TGTGCCACCAGCACGGGACGGGCGGGGAATCAGCCCCAGCATTTT.

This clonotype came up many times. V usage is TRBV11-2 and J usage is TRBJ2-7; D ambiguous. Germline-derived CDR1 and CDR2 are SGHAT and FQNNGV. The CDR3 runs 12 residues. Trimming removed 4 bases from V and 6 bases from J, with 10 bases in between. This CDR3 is CASSSPKSEQYF. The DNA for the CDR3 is TGTGCCAGCAGCTCTCCCAAGAGCGAGCAGTACTTC.

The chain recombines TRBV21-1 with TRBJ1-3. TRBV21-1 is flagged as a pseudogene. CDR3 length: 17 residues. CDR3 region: CASSKELNSHSGNTIYF. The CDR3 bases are TGTGCCAGCAGCAAAGAGCTGAACTCACACTCTGGAAACACCATATATTTT.